What follows is one TCR beta chain and its context. The protocol was immunoSEQ multiplex PCR, while the TCRdb copy is restricted to in-frame clones and leaves out a portion. The sample lists 490,000 or so clones, 88% seen once, with 8.3% in the top ten. The source of the sample is a study of blood T cell repertoires in COVID-19. Study information: Both acute and convalescent COVID-19 samples were obtained from the United States, Italy and Spain.

CDR3 length equals 12 residues. Germline loops: CDR1 GTSNPN, CDR2 SVGIG (reference sequence). Trimming stripped 1 base from V and 7 bases from J, with 8 bases between. Resolution of symptoms, clearance, or two negative PCRs was present in recovered Cohort 3 donors. The TCR was taken from a woman aged 60-75 years who had recovered from COVID-19. The chain couples TRBV30 to TRBJ1-5; D not certain. The sample consisted of PBMCs or T cells enriched from blood (not recorded which). The CDR3 DNA follows: TGTGCCTGGAGTGCTGAGAGCCAGCCCCAGCATTTT. Protein product: CAWSAESQPQHF.